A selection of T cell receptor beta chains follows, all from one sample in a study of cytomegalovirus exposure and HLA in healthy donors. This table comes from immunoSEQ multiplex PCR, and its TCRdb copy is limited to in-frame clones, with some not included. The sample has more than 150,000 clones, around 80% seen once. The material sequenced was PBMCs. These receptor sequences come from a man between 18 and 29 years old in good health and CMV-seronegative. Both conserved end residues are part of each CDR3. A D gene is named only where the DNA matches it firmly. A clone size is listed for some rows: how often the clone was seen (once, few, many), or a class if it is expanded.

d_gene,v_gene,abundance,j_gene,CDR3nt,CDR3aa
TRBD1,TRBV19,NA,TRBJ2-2,TGTGCCACCCAGAGAGGGGGCAGCGGAACCGGGGAGCTGTTTTTT,CATQRGGSGTGELFF
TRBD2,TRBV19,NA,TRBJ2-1,TGTGCCAGTAGTACAGACGGACTAGCGGGAGGGTACAATGAGCAGTTCTTC,CASSTDGLAGGYNEQFF
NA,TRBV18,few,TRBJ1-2,TGTGCCAGCTCACCAACTTCCACGCCGGTAGACTATGGCTACACCTTC,CASSPTSTPVDYGYTF
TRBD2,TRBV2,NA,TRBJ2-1,TGTGCCAGCAGACTTAGCGGGAAAACCTACAATGAGCAGTTCTTC,CASRLSGKTYNEQFF
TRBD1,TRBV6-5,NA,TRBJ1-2,TGTGCCAGCAGTTACTCGGTGGGACAGGGCCAAACCTTC,CASSYSVGQGQTF
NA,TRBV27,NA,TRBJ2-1,TGTGCCAGCAGCCCCTGGGGCGTAACCAGAAATGAGCAGTTCTTC,CASSPWGVTRNEQFF
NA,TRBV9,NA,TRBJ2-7,TGTGCCAGCAGCCCCATGCCCCACATGTCCGAGCAGTACTTC,CASSPMPHMSEQYF
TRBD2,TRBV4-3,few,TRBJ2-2,TGCGCCAGCAGCCACCTACTAGCGGGATACCCCACCGGGGAGCTGTTTTTT,CASSHLLAGYPTGELFF
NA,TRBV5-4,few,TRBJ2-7,TGTGCCAGCAGCTTGGTCGGGATGTCCTACGAGCAGTACTTC,CASSLVGMSYEQYF
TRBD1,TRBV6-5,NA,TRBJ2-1,TGTGCCAGCAACCAGGGGGCCTACAATGAGCAGTTCTTC,CASNQGAYNEQFF
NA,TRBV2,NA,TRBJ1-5,TGTGCCAGCAGCTTAAGAGGGCTGGCTAGCAATCAGCCCCAGCATTTT,CASSLRGLASNQPQHF
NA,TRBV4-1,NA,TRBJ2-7,TGCGCCAGCAGCCAAAGGGAGACTTCGACCTACGAGCAGTACTTC,CASSQRETSTYEQYF
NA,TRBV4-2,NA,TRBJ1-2,TGTGCCAGCAGCCAAGAGGGGGCCTTCTATGGCTACACCTTC,CASSQEGAFYGYTF
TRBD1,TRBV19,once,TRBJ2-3,TGTGCCAGTAGTACGGACAGGAGAGGCACAGATACGCAGTATTTT,CASSTDRRGTDTQYF
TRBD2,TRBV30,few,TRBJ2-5,TGTGCCTCAGTTTTCGAGGGAGGGGAGACCCAGTACTTC,CASVFEGGETQYF
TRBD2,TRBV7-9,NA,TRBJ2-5,TGTGCCAGCAGCTTACTAGCGGGAGCGGAAGAGACCCAGTACTTC,CASSLLAGAEETQYF
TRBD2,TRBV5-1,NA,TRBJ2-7,TGCGCCAGCAGCTTCGGACTAGCGGGGGGGCTCGAGCAGTACTTC,CASSFGLAGGLEQYF
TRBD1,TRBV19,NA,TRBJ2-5,TGTGCCAGTAGTACTACCCCCGGGACAGGACAAGAGACCCAGTACTTC,CASSTTPGTGQETQYF
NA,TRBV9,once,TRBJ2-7,TGTGCCAGCAGCGTAGAAGCGACAGGAACCTACGAGCAGTACTTC,CASSVEATGTYEQYF
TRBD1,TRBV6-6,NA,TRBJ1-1,TGTGCCAGCAGCCGTGACAGGGTGGGGATGAACACTGAAGCTTTCTTT,CASSRDRVGMNTEAFF
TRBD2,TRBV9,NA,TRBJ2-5,TGTGCCAGCAGCGTAGCCAGCGGGGGGCCGTACCAAGAGACCCAGTACTTC,CASSVASGGPYQETQYF
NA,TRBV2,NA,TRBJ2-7,TGTGCCAGCAGTGAAGCGGGGCGGTTCTACGAGCAGTACTTC,CASSEAGRFYEQYF
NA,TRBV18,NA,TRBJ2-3,TGTGCCAGCTCACCGTTACTAGGCGGCACAGATACGCAGTATTTT,CASSPLLGGTDTQYF
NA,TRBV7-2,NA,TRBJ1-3,TGTGCCAGCAGCTTAGCCCAGTTCTTCTCTGGAAACACCATATATTTT,CASSLAQFFSGNTIYF
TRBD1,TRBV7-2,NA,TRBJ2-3,TGTGCCAGCAGCCTACAGGGGCTAAGCACAGATACGCAGTATTTT,CASSLQGLSTDTQYF
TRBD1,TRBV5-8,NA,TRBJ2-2,TGTGCCAGCAGCTTCCTTAGGACAGGGCCCTACACCGGGGAGCTGTTTTTT,CASSFLRTGPYTGELFF
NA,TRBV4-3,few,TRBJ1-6,TGCGCCAGCAGCCAAGAGTTTCCTCTAGGGGCCCTATATAATTCACCCCTCCACTTT,CASSQEFPLGALYNSPLHF
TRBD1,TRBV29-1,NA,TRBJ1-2,TGCAGCGTTTACAGGGGCGCCGACTACACCTTC,CSVYRGADYTF
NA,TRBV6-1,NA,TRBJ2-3,TGTGCCAGCAGTGGGTACAGGGTGGATACGCAGTATTTT,CASSGYRVDTQYF
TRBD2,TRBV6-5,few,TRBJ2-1,TGTGCCAGCTCCCTAGCGGGGGGTTACAATGAGCAGTTCTTC,CASSLAGGYNEQFF
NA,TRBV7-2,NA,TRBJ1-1,TGTGCCAGCAGCTTAGCGTGGGGACACGGGAACACTGAAGCTTTCTTT,CASSLAWGHGNTEAFF
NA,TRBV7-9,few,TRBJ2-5,TGTGCCAGCACCCCTGGGGGGACTTATCAAGAGACCCAGTACTTC,CASTPGGTYQETQYF
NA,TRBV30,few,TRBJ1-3,TGTGCCTGGAACCTCGGCACAGGGAGAAACACCATATATTTT,CAWNLGTGRNTIYF
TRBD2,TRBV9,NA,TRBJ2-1,TGTGCCAGCAGCGTAGCGGGGGGGCGGGATGAGCAGTTCTTC,CASSVAGGRDEQFF
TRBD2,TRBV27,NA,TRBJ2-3,TGTGCCAGCAGCCAAAATGCCGGGACTAACACAGATACGCAGTATTTT,CASSQNAGTNTDTQYF
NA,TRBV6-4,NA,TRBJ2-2,TGTGCCAGCAGGGCCCGGGGGGCCGGCGGGGAGCTGTTTTTT,CASRARGAGGELFF
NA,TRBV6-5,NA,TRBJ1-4,TGTGCCAGCAGTTACGGCAGGGTGGTTGGGGAAAAACTGTTTTTT,CASSYGRVVGEKLFF
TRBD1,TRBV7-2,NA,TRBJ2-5,TGTGCCAGCAGCTGGGGACAGGGGGGGGACCAAGAGACCCAGTACTTC,CASSWGQGGDQETQYF
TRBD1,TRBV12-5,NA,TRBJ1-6,TGTGCTAGTGGTCCACCGGGACAGGGACACGCAAATTCACCCCTCCACTTT,CASGPPGQGHANSPLHF
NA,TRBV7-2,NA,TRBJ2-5,TGTGCCAGCAGCTTAGCGGTTCTAGCGGAGACCCAGTACTTC,CASSLAVLAETQYF
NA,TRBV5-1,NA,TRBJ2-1,TGCGCCAGCAGCATTGGCCATGAGCAGTTCTTC,CASSIGHEQFF
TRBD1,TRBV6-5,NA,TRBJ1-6,TGTGCCAGCAGTTACTCTCCGGGACAGGGTAATTCACCCCTCCACTTT,CASSYSPGQGNSPLHF
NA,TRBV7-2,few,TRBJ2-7,TGTGCCAGCAGCTTCCGCACTACTTCCTACGAGCAGTACTTC,CASSFRTTSYEQYF
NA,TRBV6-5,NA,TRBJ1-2,TGTGCCAGCAAGAGGGCAATAGCTAACTATGGCTACACCTTC,CASKRAIANYGYTF
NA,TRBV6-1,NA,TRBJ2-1,TGTGCCAGCAGGGAGGGACAGTACAATGAGCAGTTCTTC,CASREGQYNEQFF
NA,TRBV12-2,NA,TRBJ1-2,TGTGCAAGTCGCCCCCGGACAGGGGACACCTTC,CASRPRTGDTF
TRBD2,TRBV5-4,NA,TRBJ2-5,TGTGCCAGCAGCGGGGCTCTAGCGGGGGGCGGGGAGACCCAGTACTTC,CASSGALAGGGETQYF
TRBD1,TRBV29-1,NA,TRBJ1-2,TGCAGCGTTGACCGGGACAGGGCAGGTGGCTACACCTTC,CSVDRDRAGGYTF
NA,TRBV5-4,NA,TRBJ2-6,TGTGCCAGCAGCTTGGTTGGGGGGGGGCTCTCTGGGGCCAACGTCCTGACTTTC,CASSLVGGGLSGANVLTF
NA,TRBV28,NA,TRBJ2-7,TGTGCCAGCAGTTTAGGGAGAGAGCAGTACTTC,CASSLGREQYF
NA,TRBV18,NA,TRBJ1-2,TGTGCCAGCTCACCAACTGAAAACTATGGCTACACCTTC,CASSPTENYGYTF
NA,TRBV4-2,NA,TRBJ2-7,TGTGCCAGCAGCCAACAAACAGGCTACGAGCAGTACTTC,CASSQQTGYEQYF
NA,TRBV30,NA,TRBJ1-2,TGTGCCTGGAGTGTCGGGGGACCTAACTATGGCTACACCTTC,CAWSVGGPNYGYTF
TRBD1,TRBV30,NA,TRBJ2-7,TGTGCCTGGAGTTTATTATTGGGGGGACAGGGTCCCTACGAGCAGTACTTC,CAWSLLLGGQGPYEQYF
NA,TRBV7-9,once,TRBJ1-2,TGTGCCAGCAGCTTAGTTGTCCAGGGGCATGGCTACACCTTC,CASSLVVQGHGYTF
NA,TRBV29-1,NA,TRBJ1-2,TGCAGCGTTGGTGGGGGCAGAGACTATGGCTACCCCTTC,CSVGGGRDYGYPF
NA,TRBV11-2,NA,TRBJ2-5,TGTGCCAGCAGCTTAGCCGGTGTGGAGACCCAGTACTTC,CASSLAGVETQYF
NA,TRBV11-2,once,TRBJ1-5,TGTGCCAGCAGCACCTCACAGGGTAGCAATCAGCCCCAGCATTTT,CASSTSQGSNQPQHF
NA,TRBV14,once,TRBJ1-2,TGTGCCAGCAGCCAAGATTCGGGGGGACGGATCGGCTACACCTTC,CASSQDSGGRIGYTF
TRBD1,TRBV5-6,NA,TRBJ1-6,TGTGCCAGCAGCTTCGCCCAAGGACAGGGGTTCTCACCCCTCCACTTT,CASSFAQGQGFSPLHF